The 28 T cell receptor beta chains below all came from one sample that was sequenced in a study of Tregs in tolerant kidney transplant recipients. Using immunoSEQ multiplex PCR, the repertoire was profiled, and TCRdb retains in-frame clones only, with some absent. The table lists about 46,000 clones, less than 95% of them singletons. Sequencing input: Tregs from blood. The receptors shown here come from a human donor in good health.

The rearrangement joins TRBV28 to TRBJ2-2; no reliable D call. Germline values: CDR1 MDHEN, CDR2 SYDVKM. The CDR3 has 13 amino acids. V was shortened by 1 base and J by 5 bases, with 5 bases between the two germline ends. In DNA, the CDR3 is TGTGCCAGCAGTTTATTGAGGACCGGGGAGCTGTTTTTT. Its protein is CASSLLRTGELFF.

V and J are TRBV2 and TRBJ2-5; the D gene is possibly TRBD1 (5 bases). Trimming stripped 3 bases from V and 4 bases from J, with 12 bases between. CDR3 length equals 14 residues. Germline V CDR1 and CDR2: SNHLY, FYNNEI. The CDR3 DNA is TGTGCCAGCAGTGATAGTTGGGGCGGAGAGACCCAGTACTTC. Translating gives CASSDSWGGETQYF.

J is TRBJ2-1 and V is TRBV18; 9 positions agree with TRBD2. CDR1 and CDR2 from the germline V gene are KGHSH and LQKENI. The CDR3 runs to 14 residues. V dropped 8 bases and J dropped 7; count of bases not matched to a gene: 9. Here the CDR3 reads CASLSGSFENEQFF. In DNA form, the CDR3 reads TGTGCCAGCCTTAGCGGGAGTTTCGAGAATGAGCAGTTCTTC.

The J gene is TRBJ2-3, the V gene TRBV4-2; D not resolved. Germline V CDR1 and CDR2: LGHNA, YNFKEQ. There are 16 residues in the CDR3. The V end was cut by 1 base, the J end by 0 bases, with 11 bases between. CDR3 amino acids: CASSQGDQISTDTQYF. The CDR3 DNA sequence: TGTGCCAGCAGCCAAGGAGACCAGATTAGCACAGATACGCAGTATTTT.

The chain is built from TRBV4-1 and TRBJ2-3; 11 nucleotides match TRBD2. Germline V CDR1 and CDR2: MGHRA, YSYEKL. Trimming at V came to 5 bases and at J to 0 bases, leaving 4 bases not matched to a gene. This CDR3 spans 16 amino acids. The chain's CDR3 is CASSFRTSGSTDTQYF. The CDR3 coding sequence is TGCGCCAGCAGCTTCCGGACTAGCGGGAGCACAGATACGCAGTATTTT.

V usage is TRBV30 and J usage is TRBJ2-7; 8 bases line up with TRBD1. CDR1 is GTSNPN and CDR2 is SVGIG in the germline V gene (reference sequence). The CDR3 runs to 12 residues. V trimming: 5 bases; J trimming: 4 bases; junction bases outside the gene matches: 4. The CDR3 DNA sequence: TGTGCCTGGGCCTGGACAGGGTACGAGCAGTACTTC. Amino acids: CAWAWTGYEQYF.

V gene TRBV21-1 combines with J gene TRBJ2-1; the table's D gene call, TRBD2, was not cross checked with the DNA. TRBV21-1 is a documented pseudogene. CDR3 length equals 18 residues. The chain's CDR3 is CASSATLAWGGSYNEQFF. The CDR3 region has the DNA TGTGCCAGCAGCGCCACCCTAGCGTGGGGGGGATCCTACAATGAGCAGTTCTTC.

The rearrangement uses TRBV9 and TRBJ1-2; 12 bases are shared with TRBD1. The CDR3 has 14 residues. V lost 5 bases, J lost 5 bases, and 4 bases stayed unmatched. Germline V gene sequence: CDR1 SGDLS, CDR2 YYNGEE. CDR3 bases: TGTGCCAGCAGGGGACAGGGGGCTTGGTATGGCTACACCTTC. As protein: CASRGQGAWYGYTF.

The CDR3 loop is CASSLRVRYGYTF. In DNA, the CDR3 is TGTGCCAGCAGCTTAAGGGTTCGCTATGGCTACACCTTC. The chain recombines TRBV11-2 with TRBJ1-2; D not certain. The CDR3 consists of 13 residues. V gave up 2 bases and J gave up 4 bases, with 8 bases separating them. Germline-derived CDR1 and CDR2 are SGHAT and FQNNGV.

The chain recombines TRBV5-1 with TRBJ2-7; unclear D gene. CDR1 and CDR2 (germline): SGHRS, YFSETQ. Trimming shortened V by 0 bases and J by 4 bases, and 14 bases separated the two germline ends. This CDR3 is built from 15 residues. CDR3 residues: CASSLGTPFPYEQYF. The CDR3 bases are TGCGCCAGCAGCTTGGGGACCCCCTTCCCATACGAGCAGTACTTC.

The chain employs TRBV5-1 and TRBJ1-5, with unresolved D. Germline V CDR1 and CDR2: SGHRS, YFSETQ. V lost 0 bases and J 0 bases, leaving 7 bases between the germline ends. This CDR3 comprises 15 residues. In DNA, the CDR3 is TGCGCCAGCAGCTTGGATGGTTATAGCAATCAGCCCCAGCATTTT. Protein product: CASSLDGYSNQPQHF. The complete variable domain, with remaining parts taken from reference TRBV5-1 and TRBJ1-5, reads KAGVTQTPRYLIKTRGQQVTLSCSPISGHRSVSWYQQTPGQGLQFLFEYFSETQRNKGNFPGRFSGRQFSNSRSEMNVSTLELGDSALYLCASSLDGYSNQPQHFGDGTRLSIL.

This clone was seen just once. The CDR3 nucleotides are TGTGCCAGCAGCCCAGGGGGAGGCAGCCGGCAGTATTTT. As protein: CASSPGGGSRQYF. The J gene is TRBJ2-3, the V gene TRBV7-9, with D perhaps TRBD1 (7 bases). This CDR3 is 13 amino acids long. Germline loops: CDR1 SEHNR, CDR2 FQNEAQ (reference sequence). The ends were cut back, 5 bases at V and 11 bases at J, with 17 bases in the middle.

The CDR3 bases are TGTGCCAGCTCACCGGGGACTAGCGGGGGTCCGGAATCCCCCATCAATGAGCAGTTCTTC. This sequence encodes CASSPGTSGGPESPINEQFF. The J gene is TRBJ2-1, the V gene TRBV18, with 14 bases lining up with TRBD2. V gave up 3 bases and J gave up 6 bases; unmatched junction bases: 16. The CDR3 is 20 amino acids. Looked up from germline, CDR1 is KGHSH and CDR2 is LQKENI.

The DNA of the CDR3 is TGTGCCAGCAGTGGCTACAGGGGGCGGAACACTGAAGCTTTCTTT. Translated: CASSGYRGRNTEAFF. This rearrangement joins TRBV2 to TRBJ1-1; 9 bases match TRBD1. There are 15 residues in the CDR3. Trimming took 4 bases from V and 1 from J; bases not matched to a gene: 4. CDR1 and CDR2 from the germline V gene are SNHLY and FYNNEI.

The J gene is TRBJ2-7, the V gene TRBV10-2, with unresolved D. The V gene lost 6 bases and the J gene lost 0 bases, with 9 bases spanning the gap. The CDR3 consists of 13 residues. CDR1 is WSHSY, CDR2 SAAADI, per germline. The CDR3 DNA reads as TGCGCCAGCAGCAAGAGGAGCTCCTACGAGCAGTACTTC. Protein product: CASSKRSSYEQYF.

V usage is TRBV7-3 and J usage is TRBJ2-1, with 9 bases aligning to TRBD2. The CDR3 is 13 residues long. Germline trimming cut 2 bases from V and 10 bases from J; bases unmatched to any gene: 3. Germline CDR1 and CDR2: SGHTA and FQGTGA. CDR3 coding DNA: TGTGCCAGCAGCTTAGGACTAGCGAACGAGCAGTTCTTC. Its translation: CASSLGLANEQFF.

As DNA, the CDR3 is TGTGCCAGCAGCTCCCGGACAAAAAGTAACTATGGCTACACCTTC. Translating gives CASSSRTKSNYGYTF. The rearrangement links TRBV7-9 to TRBJ1-2, with D possibly being TRBD1 (5 bases). CDR1 and CDR2 from the germline V gene are SEHNR and FQNEAQ (reference sequence). Trimming left V 4 bases short and J 1 base short, with 13 bases between. The CDR3 sequence is 15 residues long. Based on the CDR3 plus reference TRBV7-9 and TRBJ1-2, the full variable domain is DTGVSQNPRHKITKRGQNVTFRCDPISEHNRLYWYRQTLGQGPEFLTYFQNEAQLEKSRLLSDRFSAERPKGSFSTLEIQRTEQGDSAMYLCASSSRTKSNYGYTFGSGTRLTVV.

The rearrangement uses TRBV7-9 and TRBJ2-2; D gene unclear. This CDR3 has 15 residues. V was pared by 1 base and J by 6 bases, with 12 bases between. CDR1 and CDR2 from the germline V gene are SEHNR and FQNEAQ (reference sequence). The CDR3 here is CASSLVLGYSGELFF. CDR3 in DNA: TGTGCCAGCAGCTTAGTACTGGGGTATTCCGGGGAGCTGTTTTTT.

The chain combines TRBV29-1 with TRBJ2-7; TRBD2 might be the D (5 bases). CDR1 is SQVTM and CDR2 is ANQGSEA in the germline V gene. Trimming took off 4 bases at V and 4 bases at J, with 11 bases between the two ends. The CDR3 is 12 residues long. The chain's CDR3 is CSVGEGKYEQYF. The DNA of the CDR3 is TGCAGCGTTGGTGAGGGCAAGTACGAGCAGTACTTC.

This rearrangement joins TRBV6-5 to TRBJ1-6, with a weak D call TRBD1 (5 bases). CDR1 and CDR2 from the germline V gene are MNHEY and SVGAGI. The V end lost 6 bases, the J end lost 7 bases, and 13 bases lay between the germline ends. This CDR3 contains 14 residues. CDR3 residues: CASRRDGGNSPLHF. DNA for the CDR3: TGTGCCAGCAGGCGGGACGGAGGGAATTCACCCCTCCACTTT.

V gene TRBV7-9 combines with J gene TRBJ1-2; perhaps TRBD1 as D (5 bases). Per germline, CDR1 SEHNR and CDR2 FQNEAQ (reference sequence). This CDR3 is built from 11 residues. Trimming took off 5 bases at V and 7 bases at J, with 8 bases between the two ends. Here the CDR3 reads CASSPGPGYTF. CDR3 coding DNA: TGTGCCAGCAGCCCGGGACCTGGCTACACCTTC.

The rearrangement uses TRBV29-1 and TRBJ1-2, with D tentatively TRBD1 (5 bases). Looked up from germline, CDR1 is SQVTM and CDR2 is ANQGSEA. There are 14 residues in the CDR3. Deletions cut 5 bases from V and 0 bases from J, with 13 bases between. The CDR3: CSVFPSRANYGYTF. Here the CDR3 DNA reads TGCAGCGTTTTCCCTTCCAGGGCTAACTATGGCTACACCTTC.

This clone was seen just once. The chain employs TRBV2 and TRBJ1-1; no clear D gene. This CDR3 contains 13 residues. Germline-derived CDR1 and CDR2 are SNHLY and FYNNEI. V was cut by 6 bases and J by 10 bases, with 18 bases left in between. In DNA form, the CDR3 reads TGTGCCAGCAGCCTGGACTCGGTGTCGCGAGCTTTCTTT. Its protein is CASSLDSVSRAFF.

This chain uses TRBV6-5 with TRBJ1-1; maybe TRBD1 (5 bases). The CDR3 sequence is 13 residues long. Trimming took 5 bases from V and 4 from J, leaving 11 bases between them. Germline CDR1 reads MNHEY; CDR2 reads SVGAGI. CDR3: CASSTLRGTEAFF. In DNA, the CDR3 is TGTGCCAGCAGTACCCTGAGGGGCACTGAAGCTTTCTTT.

The chain joins TRBV18 to TRBJ1-2; 8 bases fit TRBD1. The CDR3 sequence is 13 residues long. Per germline, CDR1 KGHSH and CDR2 LQKENI. The junction had 2 bases not matched to a gene; V was cut back by 2 bases and J by 6 bases. The CDR3 coding sequence is TGTGCCAGCTCACCAGCAGGGGGCGATGGCTACACCTTC. Amino acid sequence: CASSPAGGDGYTF.

The rearrangement links TRBV12-5 to TRBJ2-2; D possibly corresponds to TRBD1 (5 bases). Germline CDR1 reads LGHNT; CDR2 reads FRNRAP. The CDR3 is made up of 19 amino acids. Trimming shortened V by 0 bases and J by 0 bases, and 17 bases separated the two germline ends. The CDR3, as DNA: TGTGCTAGTGGTTTGGTACATGACAGAGCGACTTCGAACACCGGGGAGCTGTTTTTT. As protein: CASGLVHDRATSNTGELFF.

This chain links TRBV7-8 with TRBJ2-7; 7 nucleotides align to TRBD2. CDR1 and CDR2 (germline): SGHVS, FQNEAQ. After removal of 7 bases from V and 4 bases from J, the junction contained 7 bases not matched to a gene. This CDR3 has 13 residues. Here the CDR3 DNA reads TGTGCCAGCATGACTAGCAGCAGATACGAGCAGTACTTC. Protein sequence: CASMTSSRYEQYF.

The chain combines TRBV29-1 with TRBJ1-2; no firm D call. Germline V CDR1 and CDR2: SQVTM, ANQGSEA. Trimming removed 0 bases from V and 6 bases from J, with 11 bases in between. The CDR3 length is 13 residues. This chain's CDR3 is CSVEELASDGYTF. The CDR3 DNA is TGCAGCGTTGAAGAACTGGCCTCTGATGGCTACACCTTC.